This T cell receptor beta chain is from a study of T-cell reconstitution after alpha-beta-depleted transplantation in children. Library preparation (for TCRbeta) was performed with unique molecular identifiers. From the PCR reads, TCRdb called clonotypes with MiXCR, one entry per CDR3 protein. The sample includes over 550,000 distinct CDR3 sequences, 10% seen only once; the top ten take less than 5%. The CDR3 consists of 15 residues. J gave up 7 bases and V 0 bases, and 11 bases lay outside the gene matches. Looked up from germline, CDR1 is DFQATT and CDR2 is SNEGSKA (reference sequence). This chain joins TRBV20-1 and TRBJ2-5; 7 bases are a match to TRBD2. Sequencing was performed on PBMCs from the stem cell graft donor, taken from the stem cell graft. This receptor was taken from a human donor who donated a stem cell graft to a child with acute myeloid leukemia. CDR3 DNA: TGCAGTGCTAGAGAGATGCTGGGAGGGCTAGTGACCCAGTACTTC. This codes for CSAREMLGGLVTQYF.